Below, 21 T cell receptor beta chains from the same sample are listed, as sequenced in a study of T cell responses to AZD1222 COVID-19 vaccine (dated by TCRdb to the early 2020s). Library preparation used the immunoSEQ multiplex PCR assay. What TCRdb holds here is the immuneACCESS table cut down to in-frame rearrangements. Part of the clones is not present; checked against another copy, under half of the missing clones reflect an unresolved V gene, and the others are unexplained. In all, the sample holds approximately 150,000 clones, and over 80% of those were seen once. The ten largest clones add up to 3.5% to 4.5% of the sample. The time point label, as the study defines it: about 28 days (+/-7) after the second vaccine dose. This sample's treatment or condition label indicates: meningococcal conjugate vaccine given as trial control. The source material was peripheral blood, sampled 28 days after the second dose of the MenACWY control vaccine. The receptors were gathered from an adult who received the MenACWY meningococcal vaccine as a control.

V usage is TRBV9 and J usage is TRBJ2-3; D gene unclear. Trimming took 4 bases from V and 1 from J, leaving 10 bases between them. This CDR3 region has 14 residues. CDR1 SGDLS and CDR2 YYNGEE come from the germline V gene. The CDR3 DNA follows: TGTGCCAGCAGCATAAACTCAGGCACAGATACGCAGTATTTT. It yields the protein CASSINSGTDTQYF.

V usage is TRBV9 and J usage is TRBJ1-5, with 9 positions matching TRBD1. Germline V gene data show CDR1 as SGDLS and CDR2 as YYNGEE. The CDR3 extends over 14 amino acids. V lost 7 bases and J lost 2; bases outside the gene matches: 4. CDR3 nucleotides: TGTGCCAGCGGAAGGGACAGGGGCAATCAGCCCCAGCATTTT. Amino acid sequence: CASGRDRGNQPQHF.

V gene TRBV19 combines with J gene TRBJ1-1; a weak D match, TRBD1 (6 bases). The CDR3 has 17 amino acids. The germline V gene encodes CDR1 LNHDA and CDR2 SQIVND (reference sequence). Trimming left V 4 bases short and J 1 base short, with 19 bases between. The CDR3 is CASSTLLETGPNTEAFF. CDR3 in DNA: TGTGCCAGTAGTACTCTCCTAGAAACAGGGCCGAACACTGAAGCTTTCTTT.

V gene TRBV28 combines with J gene TRBJ1-5; 11 nucleotides match TRBD1. J gave up 9 bases and V 4 bases, and 5 bases lay outside the gene matches. The CDR3 spans 14 residues. Germline CDR1 and CDR2: MDHEN and SYDVKM. CDR3 coding DNA: TGTGCCAGCAGTTCTACCGGGACAGGGGGGCCCCAGCATTTT. Translating it yields CASSSTGTGGPQHF.

V is TRBV5-5 and J is TRBJ2-7; D unresolved. Germline assignment: CDR1 SGHKS and CDR2 YYEKEE (reference sequence). The CDR3 extends over 13 amino acids. The V end was cut by 4 bases, the J end by 4 bases, with 12 bases between. In nucleotides, the CDR3 is TGTGCCAGCAGCCGCAGTGCGGTGTACGAGCAGTACTTC. Protein: CASSRSAVYEQYF. Filled out from reference TRBV5-5 and TRBJ2-7, the complete variable domain reads DAGVTQSPTHLIKTRGQQVTLRCSPISGHKSVSWYQQVLGQGPQFIFQYYEKEERGRGNFPDRFSARQFPNYSSELNVNALLLGDSALYLCASSRSAVYEQYFGPGTRLTVT.

The chain couples TRBV27 to TRBJ1-4; D is undetermined. The CDR3 sequence is 15 residues long. V was shortened by 5 bases and J by 4 bases, with 14 bases between the two germline ends. The germline gives CDR1 MNHEY, CDR2 SMNVEV (reference sequence). The CDR3 here is CASSDWTGGNEKLFF. CDR3 DNA sequence: TGTGCCAGCAGTGATTGGACTGGAGGTAATGAAAAACTGTTTTTT.

The chain couples TRBV4-1 to TRBJ2-7; D unclear. The V end lost 1 base, the J end lost 3 bases, and 7 bases lay between the germline ends. CDR1 MGHRA and CDR2 YSYEKL come from the germline V gene. This CDR3 region has 13 residues. CDR3 coding DNA: TGCGCCAGCAGCCAAGGGGTAGGCTACGAGCAGTACTTC. Protein sequence: CASSQGVGYEQYF.

V is TRBV25-1 and J is TRBJ1-5; 8 bases match TRBD1. This CDR3 spans 15 amino acids. After removal of 6 bases from V and 3 bases from J, the junction contained 7 bases not matched to a gene. Per the germline V gene, CDR1 is MGHDK and CDR2 is SYGVNS. CDR3 protein: CASRGTDRDNQPQHF. For the CDR3, the DNA is TGTGCCAGCAGGGGAACGGACAGGGACAATCAGCCCCAGCATTTT.

The gene calls are TRBV4-3 and TRBJ2-1; maybe TRBD1 (6 bases). The CDR3 is 16 amino acids. Germline V CDR1 and CDR2: LGHNA, YSLEER. Deletions cut 0 bases from V and 7 bases from J, with 16 bases between. The DNA for the CDR3 is TGCGCCAGCAGCCAAGAGAGGCAGGGGTTTCGGAATGAGCAGTTCTTC. Its translation is CASSQERQGFRNEQFF.

In its sample, this clone was seen once. The genes are TRBV14 and TRBJ1-2; 12 nucleotides align to TRBD1. This CDR3 has 15 residues. V gave up 1 base and J gave up 8 bases; unmatched junction bases: 5. Germline assignment: CDR1 SGHDN and CDR2 FVKESK. For the CDR3, the DNA is TGTGCCAGCAGCCAAGCGGGACAGGGGGCTCCGGGCTACACCTTC. Amino acids: CASSQAGQGAPGYTF.

The V gene is TRBV20-1, the J gene TRBJ1-2, with D possibly being TRBD1 (5 bases). The CDR3 contains 11 residues. CDR1 is DFQATT, CDR2 SNEGSKA, per germline (reference sequence). Trimming cost V 2 bases and J 5 bases, with 6 bases left between them. The DNA for the CDR3 is TGCAGTGCTAGAAGGGGTTATGGCTACACCTTC. It is translated as CSARRGYGYTF.

The chain combines TRBV10-2 with TRBJ2-7; a weak D match, TRBD2 (6 bases). Germline V gives CDR1 WSHSY, CDR2 SAAADI. The CDR3 runs to 14 residues. The V end was cut by 4 bases, the J end by 5 bases, with 15 bases between. The CDR3 DNA sequence: TGCGCCAGCAGTGCTCGGGGGACGATCCACGAGCAGTACTTC. Amino acids: CASSARGTIHEQYF.

V is TRBV5-8 and J is TRBJ1-5; D remains unclear. Germline-derived CDR1 and CDR2 are SGHTS and YDEGEE. Deletions cut 1 base from V and 0 bases from J, with 8 bases between. CDR3 length: 15 residues. The CDR3 is CASSLWGYSNQPQHF. The CDR3 region has the DNA TGTGCCAGCAGCTTGTGGGGATATAGCAATCAGCCCCAGCATTTT.

The chain links TRBV27 to TRBJ2-3, with 10 bases lining up with TRBD2. This CDR3 contains 14 residues. The germline V gene encodes CDR1 MNHEY and CDR2 SMNVEV (reference sequence). The junction had 5 bases not matched to a gene; V was cut back by 2 bases and J by 9 bases. The CDR3 is CASSLVASGSTQYF. In nucleotides, the CDR3 is TGTGCCAGCAGTTTAGTGGCTAGCGGGAGCACGCAGTATTTT.

This clone was recorded a few times. V gene TRBV5-1 combines with J gene TRBJ2-7; D might be TRBD2 (6 bases). The V end was cut by 5 bases, the J end by 6 bases, with 21 bases between. The CDR3 covers 15 residues. Germline CDR1 and CDR2: SGHRS and YFSETQ. This chain's CDR3 is CASRGLAQSSREQYF. In DNA, the CDR3 is TGCGCCAGCAGAGGCCTAGCGCAAAGTTCGCGCGAGCAGTACTTC.

The rearrangement links TRBV2 to TRBJ1-3; D not resolved. Deletions cut 10 bases from V and 8 bases from J, with 21 bases between. In germline, CDR1 is SNHLY, CDR2 FYNNEI. This CDR3 spans 14 amino acids. This CDR3 reads CATRGAFGRDTIYF. As DNA, the CDR3 is TGTGCCACGCGGGGAGCCTTTGGGCGGGACACCATATATTTT.

The chain links TRBV9 to TRBJ1-1; 7 bases align to TRBD1. CDR1 SGDLS and CDR2 YYNGEE come from the germline V gene. This CDR3 comprises 15 residues. The V gene end was trimmed by 3 bases and the J gene end by 0 bases; junction bases not matched to a gene: 5. CDR3 DNA sequence: TGTGCCAGCAGCGGAACGGGACAGATGAACACTGAAGCTTTCTTT. Translation: CASSGTGQMNTEAFF.

V gene TRBV10-3 combines with J gene TRBJ1-1; no firm D call. The ends were cut back, 3 bases at V and 5 bases at J, with 13 bases in the middle. The germline V gene has CDR1 ENHRY and CDR2 SYGVKD. CDR3 length: 14 amino acids. The CDR3 DNA is TGTGCCATCAGTGAATCGGGGAGAGGAACTGAAGCTTTCTTT. It specifies CAISESGRGTEAFF.

The table lists this clone with a few counts. The V and J genes are TRBV12-3 or TRBV12-4 and TRBJ1-5; D is ambiguous. Trimming pared 3 bases from V and 7 bases from J, leaving 10 bases between. The length of the CDR3 is 13 residues. The CDR3 loop reads CASSFGQVQPQHF. CDR3 bases: TGTGCCAGCAGTTTTGGGCAGGTCCAGCCCCAGCATTTT.

The chain is built from TRBV5-4 and TRBJ2-5, with TRBD1 matching over 7 bases. Germline CDR1 and CDR2: SGHNT and YYREEE (reference sequence). V trimming: 0 bases; J trimming: 7 bases; junction bases outside the gene matches: 15. CDR3 length equals 17 residues. CDR3 in DNA: TGTGCCAGCAGCTTGGCCCGTGGAACAGGGGCGGAAAGGACCCAGTACTTC. Its translation: CASSLARGTGAERTQYF. The complete variable domain, with remaining parts taken from reference TRBV5-4 and TRBJ2-5, reads ETGVTQSPTHLIKTRGQQVTLRCSSQSGHNTVSWYQQALGQGPQFIFQYYREEENGRGNFPPRFSGLQFPNYSSELNVNALELDDSALYLCASSLARGTGAERTQYFGPGTRLLVL.

The V and J genes are TRBV28 and TRBJ1-3, with D tentatively TRBD1 (5 bases). The germline V and J ends were trimmed by 4 bases and 4 bases, with 14 bases remaining between them. Germline values: CDR1 MDHEN, CDR2 SYDVKM. The CDR3 is 15 amino acids. CDR3 amino acids: CASSSAGIEGNTIYF. CDR3 DNA: TGTGCCAGCAGTTCCGCAGGGATTGAAGGAAACACCATATATTTT.